The clone carrying this T cell receptor beta chain was seen more than once but under ten times. This sample is part of a study of CD8+ T cells in alopecia areata. On the study more broadly: It was oral tofacitinib, at 5 to 10 mg twice daily, that treated patients received. Treatment with tofacitinib (6 to 18 months) was followed by 6 months off drug.

Reverse transcription of extracted RNA yielded cDNA, which provided the sequencing template. Sequenced by immunoSEQ multiplex PCR; TCRdb stores in-frame clones only, minus some. The sample lists under 250,000 clones, around three fifths seen once, with 0.45% in the top ten. As part of sample collection, lesional scalp punch biopsies and peripheral blood were taken from alopecia areata patients. Using a FACSAria, the CD4+ and CD8+ T cells were sorted from the PBMCs. The CDR3 is made up of 15 amino acids. Germline V gene sequence: CDR1 MNHEY, CDR2 SMNVEV (reference sequence). Trimming cost V 5 bases and J 4 bases; bases outside gene matches: 9.

The receptor was derived from a human donor with alopecia areata. The rearrangement links TRBV27 to TRBJ2-7; TRBD1 matches 9 bases. The sequenced sample was CD4+ T cells sorted from blood, obtained at week 0. The CDR3 bases are TGTGCCAGCAGTACACCGACAGGGGGTCGGTACGAGCAGTACTTC. Translating it yields CASSTPTGGRYEQYF.